The T cell receptor beta chain under discussion was sequenced for a study of blood T cell repertoires in COVID-19 (dated by TCRdb to 2018 to 2020). Regarding the complete study: Collaborator samples came from the United States, Italy and Spain and covered acute and convalescent phases of COVID-19. The material from the prospective study consisted of cDNA or gDNA derived from T cells, B-cell-depleted T cells, or PBMCs. Subjects who had been exposed to COVID-19, were actively infected with it, or had recovered from it provided the deeply sampled blood TCRbeta repertoires that made up the dataset. The repertoires were released in a freely available public database intended as a resource for research on the immune response to SARS-CoV-2. Samples were obtained from the ongoing ImmuneRACE study (first 160 participants) and from 1,254 subjects provided by 6 global collaborators. A de-identified subject ID, COVID-19 status, age in years and sex were almost always included in the sample metadata. Where available, HLA class I and class II types were taken from metadata supplied by the sample provider and were not determined by assay-based typing.

The immunoSEQ Assay, a bias-controlled multiplex PCR, was used to amplify TCRbeta CDR3 regions from genomic DNA. For the original study's pipeline: Within the assay, amplification of reference gene primers was used to estimate how many nucleated cells each sample contained. Sequence reads were collapsed and filtered to measure the absolute abundance of every unique TCRbeta CDR3 rearrangement. For each sample, productive Simpson clonality was calculated as the square root of Simpson's diversity index across productive rearrangements. In TCRdb, the immuneACCESS table is reduced to in-frame sequences with V and J assigned. These tables do not hold every clone; where another copy was compared, an unresolved V gene accounts for under half, and the others remain unexplained. V and J calls and clone size follow that table, whereas D and trimming were derived from the DNA. The sample data list some 87,000 clones, and around 92% of these were observed just once. The top ten hold approximately 6% of the sample.

Each collaborating institution followed its own protocols to collect whole blood in K2EDTA tubes. For TCRbeta analysis, collaborator samples were shipped as frozen whole blood, as isolated PBMCs, or as DNA extracted from either sample type. This clone was observed once. Its antigen target is currently unknown. The sample holds no much larger clone one base away, and base qualities are not on file. The CDR3 spans 16 residues, from the cysteine through the phenylalanine. The retained sequence is limited to the CDR3, 48 bases, with the frame set at the first base. Here V drops 4 bases and J drops 6 bases, and the junction holds 5 bases not matched to any gene. Sequences SGHDT (CDR1) and YYEEEE (CDR2) are obtained from the germline V gene. What the authors observed across the whole study: Clinical and demographic metadata were provided uncurated, with the amount varying by source and participant.

This receptor was identified in a woman aged 55-70 years with active COVID-19. The rearranged segments are TRBV5-6 and TRBJ2-2, with 14 bases aligning to TRBD2. Sequenced sample: peripheral blood. In nucleotides, the sequence is TGTGCCAGCAGCCTCCGACTAGCGGGGGGGCCCGGGGAGCTGTTTTTT. Its amino acids are CASSLRLAGGPGELFF.